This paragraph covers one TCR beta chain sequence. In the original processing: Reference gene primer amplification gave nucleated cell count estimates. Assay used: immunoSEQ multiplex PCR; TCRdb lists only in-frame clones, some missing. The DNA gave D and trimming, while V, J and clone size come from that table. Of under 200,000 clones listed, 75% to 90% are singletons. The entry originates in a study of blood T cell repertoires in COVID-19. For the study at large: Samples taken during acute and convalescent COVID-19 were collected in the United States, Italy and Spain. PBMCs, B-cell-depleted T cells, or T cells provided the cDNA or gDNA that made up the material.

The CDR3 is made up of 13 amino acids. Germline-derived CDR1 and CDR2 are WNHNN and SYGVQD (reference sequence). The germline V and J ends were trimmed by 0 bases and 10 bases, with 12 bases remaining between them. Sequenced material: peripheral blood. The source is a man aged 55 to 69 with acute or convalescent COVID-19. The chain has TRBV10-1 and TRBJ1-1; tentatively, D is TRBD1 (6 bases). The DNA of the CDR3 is TGCGCCAGCAGTGAGTCGCAGGGGACGAGAGCTTTCTTT. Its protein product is CASSESQGTRAFF.